This T cell receptor beta chain was observed in a study of blood T cell repertoires in COVID-19. As for the study in general: From T cells, B-cell-depleted T cells, or PBMCs came the material, which was cDNA or gDNA.

This clone was seen many times. The CDR3 spans 12 residues. Germline V lookup: CDR1 SEHNR, CDR2 FQNEAQ (reference sequence). With 5 bases removed from V and 6 bases from J, the gap between germline ends came to 10 bases. Participant age was about 18 to 89 years, and participants resided in approximately 24 US areas. Among Cohort 3 donors, those recovered had two negative PCRs, clearance, or symptom resolution. Under the authors' procedure: Cell counts per sample came from amplifying reference gene primers. Produced via immunoSEQ multiplex PCR; TCRdb's table is partial and in-frame only. That table furnishes V, J and clone size, whereas the DNA furnished D and trimming. The table lists under 350,000 clones, approximately 89% of them singletons.

The V and J genes are TRBV7-9 and TRBJ1-1; D not certain. This TCR was recovered from a woman younger than 30 who had recovered from COVID-19. Sequences were obtained from PBMCs or T cells enriched from blood (not recorded which). CDR3 DNA sequence: TGTGCCAGCAGCCCCGAGTCCCCTGAAGCTTTCTTT. It translates to CASSPESPEAFF.